A selection of T cell receptor beta chains follows, all from one sample in a study of cytomegalovirus exposure and HLA in healthy donors. Measured with immunoSEQ multiplex PCR; TCRdb has only the in-frame clones, and not every one. The repertoire holds approximately 100,000 clones, with approximately 75% as singletons. The sequenced sample consisted of PBMCs. The receptors were sampled from a woman between 35 and 50 years old in good health and CMV-seronegative. Both conserved end residues are part of each CDR3. Each record gives: J gene, clone size, D gene, V gene, CDR3 DNA, CDR3 protein. A D gene is named only where the DNA matches it firmly. The listing skips clone size in some rows; elsewhere it reads once, few, many or a size class.

J gene: TRBJ2-7; clone size: NA; D gene: NA; V gene: TRBV18; CDR3 DNA: TGTGCCAGCTCACGAGCGGGTAGCCTTACCTACGAGCAGTACTTC; CDR3 protein: CASSRAGSLTYEQYF
J gene: TRBJ2-5; clone size: NA; D gene: NA; V gene: TRBV7-9; CDR3 DNA: NA; CDR3 protein: CASSLGVVGQGNF
J gene: TRBJ1-5; clone size: once; D gene: NA; V gene: TRBV2; CDR3 DNA: TGTGCCAGCAGTGGCGGGCTAGATAGCAATCAGCCCCAGCATTTT; CDR3 protein: CASSGGLDSNQPQHF
J gene: TRBJ1-1; clone size: once; D gene: NA; V gene: TRBV15; CDR3 DNA: TGTGCCACCAGCAGAGATGTGGCAGGGGACACTGAAGCTTTCTTT; CDR3 protein: CATSRDVAGDTEAFF
J gene: TRBJ2-6; clone size: NA; D gene: TRBD1; V gene: TRBV27; CDR3 DNA: TGTGCCAGCAGTCGAAAATGGGACAGGGTCGGTGCTGGGGCCAACGTCCTGACTTTC; CDR3 protein: CASSRKWDRVGAGANVLTF
J gene: TRBJ1-1; clone size: NA; D gene: NA; V gene: TRBV5-1; CDR3 DNA: TGCGCCAGCAGCTTGCTCGCAGGGGTGCCTGAAGCTTTCTTT; CDR3 protein: CASSLLAGVPEAFF
J gene: TRBJ1-1; clone size: NA; D gene: NA; V gene: TRBV4-3; CDR3 DNA: TGCGCCAGCAGCCAGGCCCTATGGACAGTGGGCACTGAAGCTTTCTTT; CDR3 protein: CASSQALWTVGTEAFF
J gene: TRBJ1-3; clone size: NA; D gene: NA; V gene: TRBV29-1; CDR3 DNA: TGCAGCGTTGAAGACCCCGACAGAAGCTCTGGAAACACCATATATTTT; CDR3 protein: CSVEDPDRSSGNTIYF
J gene: TRBJ2-7; clone size: few; D gene: NA; V gene: TRBV18; CDR3 DNA: TGTGCCAGCTCAAGAAACAGGGACTCCTACGAGCAGTACTTC; CDR3 protein: CASSRNRDSYEQYF
J gene: TRBJ1-1; clone size: few; D gene: TRBD1; V gene: TRBV4-2; CDR3 DNA: TGTGCCAGCAGCCTTCACGACAGGGCGAACACTGAAGCTTTCTTT; CDR3 protein: CASSLHDRANTEAFF
J gene: TRBJ2-7; clone size: NA; D gene: TRBD1; V gene: TRBV14; CDR3 DNA: TGTGCCAGCAGCCCATGGGACAGGGGCCACGAGCAGTACTTC; CDR3 protein: CASSPWDRGHEQYF
J gene: TRBJ1-2; clone size: NA; D gene: NA; V gene: TRBV2; CDR3 DNA: TGTGCCAGCAGTGAAATCCCGGGAGCCACCACCTATGGCTACACCTTC; CDR3 protein: CASSEIPGATTYGYTF
J gene: TRBJ2-5; clone size: NA; D gene: NA; V gene: TRBV10-3; CDR3 DNA: TGTGCCATCAGGTTCGCGGAGACCCAGTACTTC; CDR3 protein: CAIRFAETQYF
J gene: TRBJ1-1; clone size: medium-sized; D gene: NA; V gene: TRBV5-1; CDR3 DNA: TGCGCCAGCAGCTTGGCCCCAGGGTCGTCCACTGAAGCTTTCTTT; CDR3 protein: CASSLAPGSSTEAFF
J gene: TRBJ1-4; clone size: NA; D gene: NA; V gene: TRBV7-2; CDR3 DNA: TGTGCCAGCAGCTTACGGTCCTCGGGGGTTGAAAAACTGTTTTTT; CDR3 protein: CASSLRSSGVEKLFF
J gene: TRBJ1-6; clone size: NA; D gene: NA; V gene: TRBV28; CDR3 DNA: TGTGCCAGCAGTCTCCCGGCGGGGATTAATTCACCCCTCCACTTT; CDR3 protein: CASSLPAGINSPLHF
J gene: TRBJ2-5; clone size: NA; D gene: TRBD2; V gene: TRBV6-6; CDR3 DNA: TGTGCCAGCAGTTACTCGGGGGGGGTGGAAGAGACCCAGTACTTC; CDR3 protein: CASSYSGGVEETQYF
J gene: TRBJ2-7; clone size: NA; D gene: NA; V gene: TRBV29-1; CDR3 DNA: TGCAGCGTTGAGGGCAGGCCCGGGGGTGAGCAGTACTTC; CDR3 protein: CSVEGRPGGEQYF
J gene: TRBJ2-1; clone size: NA; D gene: NA; V gene: TRBV7-9; CDR3 DNA: TGTGCCAGCAGCGAGAGGAATGAGCAGTTCTTC; CDR3 protein: CASSERNEQFF
J gene: TRBJ2-3; clone size: NA; D gene: TRBD2; V gene: TRBV9; CDR3 DNA: TGTGCCAGCAGCGTAGCCCCCGGGACTAGCGGGGGGACGCAGTATTTT; CDR3 protein: CASSVAPGTSGGTQYF
J gene: TRBJ2-1; clone size: few; D gene: TRBD2; V gene: TRBV19; CDR3 DNA: TGTGCCAGTAGTATTGGGAGGGCGGGCAATGAGCAGTTCTTC; CDR3 protein: CASSIGRAGNEQFF
J gene: TRBJ1-5; clone size: NA; D gene: TRBD1; V gene: TRBV19; CDR3 DNA: TGTGCCAGTAGTCCCGGACAGGTTTCGAATCAGCCCCAGCATTTT; CDR3 protein: CASSPGQVSNQPQHF
J gene: TRBJ1-6; clone size: NA; D gene: NA; V gene: TRBV5-1; CDR3 DNA: TGCGCCAGCAGCTCCTACAGGGTAACCTATAATTCACCCCTCCACTTT; CDR3 protein: CASSSYRVTYNSPLHF
J gene: TRBJ1-5; clone size: once; D gene: NA; V gene: TRBV18; CDR3 DNA: TGTGCCAGCTCACGGGGCACTAATCAGCCCCAGCATTTT; CDR3 protein: CASSRGTNQPQHF
J gene: TRBJ2-2; clone size: NA; D gene: NA; V gene: TRBV4-1; CDR3 DNA: TGCGCCAGCAGCCCCCAGGTACGCGGGGAGCTGTTTTTT; CDR3 protein: CASSPQVRGELFF
J gene: TRBJ2-1; clone size: NA; D gene: NA; V gene: TRBV6-5; CDR3 DNA: TGTGCCAGCAGTTTCAATCAGGGGTCCCCCTACAATGAGCAGTTCTTC; CDR3 protein: CASSFNQGSPYNEQFF
J gene: TRBJ2-1; clone size: NA; D gene: NA; V gene: TRBV30; CDR3 DNA: TGTGCCTGGAGTACGAGGGGGTTATACAATGAGCAGTTCTTC; CDR3 protein: CAWSTRGLYNEQFF
J gene: TRBJ1-6; clone size: NA; D gene: NA; V gene: TRBV30; CDR3 DNA: TGTGCCTGGAGTGTGGGGAGGTCCAATTCACCCCTCCACTTT; CDR3 protein: CAWSVGRSNSPLHF
J gene: TRBJ1-1; clone size: NA; D gene: NA; V gene: TRBV5-1; CDR3 DNA: TGCGCCAGCAGCTTGGCCCGACAGGACGCTGAAGCTTTCTTT; CDR3 protein: CASSLARQDAEAFF
J gene: TRBJ2-3; clone size: NA; D gene: NA; V gene: TRBV13; CDR3 DNA: TGTGCCAGCAGCTTACGGGTCACAAGGTTCTCAACAGATACGCAGTATTTT; CDR3 protein: CASSLRVTRFSTDTQYF
J gene: TRBJ1-2; clone size: NA; D gene: NA; V gene: TRBV6-5; CDR3 DNA: TGTGCCAGCAGTTACTCAGCCGGGATTGGCTCTGGCTACACCTTC; CDR3 protein: CASSYSAGIGSGYTF
J gene: TRBJ1-3; clone size: NA; D gene: NA; V gene: TRBV29-1; CDR3 DNA: TGCAGCGTTGTCGAGCAGGTCTCTGGAAACACCATATATTTT; CDR3 protein: CSVVEQVSGNTIYF
J gene: TRBJ1-3; clone size: NA; D gene: NA; V gene: TRBV9; CDR3 DNA: TGTGCCAGCAGCGTAGAGACATCAGCTGGAAACACCATATATTTT; CDR3 protein: CASSVETSAGNTIYF
J gene: TRBJ1-3; clone size: NA; D gene: NA; V gene: TRBV21-1; CDR3 DNA: TGTGCCAGCAGAGTGTCAGGGGCCCCCTCTGGAAACACCATATATTTT; CDR3 protein: CASRVSGAPSGNTIYF
J gene: TRBJ2-1; clone size: NA; D gene: TRBD2; V gene: TRBV19; CDR3 DNA: TGTGCCAGTAACAAGGCGGGGGGGCCCTCTGAGCAGTTCTTC; CDR3 protein: CASNKAGGPSEQFF
J gene: TRBJ1-6; clone size: NA; D gene: NA; V gene: TRBV7-9; CDR3 DNA: TGTGCCAGCAGCCCCGAGGTGGGGTCAGGGAATTCACCCCTCCACTTT; CDR3 protein: CASSPEVGSGNSPLHF
J gene: TRBJ2-5; clone size: few; D gene: NA; V gene: TRBV20-1; CDR3 DNA: TGCAGTGCTGGGAGGGGGGAGGCCCAGTACTTC; CDR3 protein: CSAGRGEAQYF